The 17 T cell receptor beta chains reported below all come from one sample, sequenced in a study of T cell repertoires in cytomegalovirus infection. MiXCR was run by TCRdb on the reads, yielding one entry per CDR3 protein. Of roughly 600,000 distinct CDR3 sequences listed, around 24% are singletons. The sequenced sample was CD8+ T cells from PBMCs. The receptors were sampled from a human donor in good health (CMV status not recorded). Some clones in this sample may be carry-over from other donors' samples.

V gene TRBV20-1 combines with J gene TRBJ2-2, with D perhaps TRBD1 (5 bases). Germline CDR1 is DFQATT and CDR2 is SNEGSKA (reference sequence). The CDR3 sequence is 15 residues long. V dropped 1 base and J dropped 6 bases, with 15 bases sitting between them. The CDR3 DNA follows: TGCAGTGCTAGAGGGTATTCAGGGATACCCGGGGAGCTGTTTTTT. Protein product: CSARGYSGIPGELFF.

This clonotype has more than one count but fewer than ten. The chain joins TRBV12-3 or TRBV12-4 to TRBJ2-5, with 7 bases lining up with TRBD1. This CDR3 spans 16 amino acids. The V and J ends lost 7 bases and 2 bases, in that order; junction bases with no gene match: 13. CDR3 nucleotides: TGTGCCAGCAACACACAGGGGTACGGGCGTCAAGAGACCCAGTACTTC. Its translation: CASNTQGYGRQETQYF.

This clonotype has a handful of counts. As DNA, the CDR3 is TGTGCCAGCAGCTTAGTCGGGACCGAGACCCCAAACTATGGCTACACCTTC. Its protein product is CASSLVGTETPNYGYTF. The V gene is TRBV7-9, the J gene TRBJ1-2; D perhaps matches TRBD1 (5 bases). This CDR3 is 17 amino acids long. CDR1 SEHNR and CDR2 FQNEAQ come from the germline V gene (reference sequence). The ends were cut back, 1 base at V and 2 bases at J, with 17 bases in the middle.

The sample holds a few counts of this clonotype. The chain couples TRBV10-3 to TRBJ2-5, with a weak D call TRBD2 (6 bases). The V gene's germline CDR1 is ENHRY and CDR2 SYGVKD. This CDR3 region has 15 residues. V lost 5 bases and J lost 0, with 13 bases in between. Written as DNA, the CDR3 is TGTGCCATCAGTCCTACCGGGACTGACCAAGAGACCCAGTACTTC. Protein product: CAISPTGTDQETQYF.

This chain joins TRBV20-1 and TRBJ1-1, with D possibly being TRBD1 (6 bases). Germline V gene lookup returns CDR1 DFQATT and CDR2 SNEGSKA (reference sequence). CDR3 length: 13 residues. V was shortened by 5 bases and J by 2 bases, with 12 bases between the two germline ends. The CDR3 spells CSAPDRLNTEAFF. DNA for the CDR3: TGCAGTGCTCCCGACAGGCTTAACACTGAAGCTTTCTTT.

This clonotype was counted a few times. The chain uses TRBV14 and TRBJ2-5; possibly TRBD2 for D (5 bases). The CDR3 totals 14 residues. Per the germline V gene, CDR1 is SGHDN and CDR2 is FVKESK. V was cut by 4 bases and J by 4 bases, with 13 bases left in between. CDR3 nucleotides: TGTGCCAGCAGCCTCGCGACTATTATAGAGACCCAGTACTTC. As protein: CASSLATIIETQYF.

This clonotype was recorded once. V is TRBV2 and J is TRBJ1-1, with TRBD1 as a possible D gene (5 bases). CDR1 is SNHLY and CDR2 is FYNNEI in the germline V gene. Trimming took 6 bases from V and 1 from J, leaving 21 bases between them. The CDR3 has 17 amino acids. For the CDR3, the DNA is TGTGCCAGCAGCGACTTCCGACCGGGACGGGCGAACACTGAAGCTTTCTTT. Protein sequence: CASSDFRPGRANTEAFF.

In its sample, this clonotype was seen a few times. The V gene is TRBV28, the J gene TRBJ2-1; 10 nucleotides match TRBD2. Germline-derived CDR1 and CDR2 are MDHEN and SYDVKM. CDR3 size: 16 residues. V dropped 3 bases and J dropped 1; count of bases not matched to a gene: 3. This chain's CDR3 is CASSLGSGGSYNEQFF. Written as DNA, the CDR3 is TGTGCCAGCAGTTTGGGTAGCGGGGGGTCCTACAATGAGCAGTTCTTC.

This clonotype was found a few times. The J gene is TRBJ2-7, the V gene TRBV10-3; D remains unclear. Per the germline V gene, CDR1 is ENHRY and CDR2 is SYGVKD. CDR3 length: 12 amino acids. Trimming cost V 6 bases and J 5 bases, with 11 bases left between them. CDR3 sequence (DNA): TGTGCCATCAGGCAGCCCTCGGACGAGCAGTACTTC. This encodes CAIRQPSDEQYF.

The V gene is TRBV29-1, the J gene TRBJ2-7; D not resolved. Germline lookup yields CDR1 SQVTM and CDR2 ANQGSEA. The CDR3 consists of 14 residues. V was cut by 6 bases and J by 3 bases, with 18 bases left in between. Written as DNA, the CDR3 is TGCAGCGTCGTTGGCCTAGACCGAAACTACGAGCAGTACTTC. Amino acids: CSVVGLDRNYEQYF.

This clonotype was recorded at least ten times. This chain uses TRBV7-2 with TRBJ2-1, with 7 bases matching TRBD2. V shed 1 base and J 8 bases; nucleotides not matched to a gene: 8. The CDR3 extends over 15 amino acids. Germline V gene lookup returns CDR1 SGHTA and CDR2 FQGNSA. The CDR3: CASSLVAGVVDEQFF. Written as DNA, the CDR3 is TGTGCCAGCAGCTTAGTCGCGGGGGTGGTCGATGAGCAGTTCTTC. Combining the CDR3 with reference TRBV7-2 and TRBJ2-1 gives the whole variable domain GAGVSQSPSNKVTEKGKDVELRCDPISGHTALYWYRQSLGQGLEFLIYFQGNSAPDKSGLPSDRFSAERTGGSVSTLTIQRTQQEDSAVYLCASSLVAGVVDEQFFGPGTRLTVL.

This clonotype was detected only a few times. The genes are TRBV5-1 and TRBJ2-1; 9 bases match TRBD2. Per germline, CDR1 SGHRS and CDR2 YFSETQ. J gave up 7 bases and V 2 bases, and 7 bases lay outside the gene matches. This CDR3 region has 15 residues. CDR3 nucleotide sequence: TGCGCCAGCAGCTTACTAGCGGGTACTAAAAATGAGCAGTTCTTC. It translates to CASSLLAGTKNEQFF.

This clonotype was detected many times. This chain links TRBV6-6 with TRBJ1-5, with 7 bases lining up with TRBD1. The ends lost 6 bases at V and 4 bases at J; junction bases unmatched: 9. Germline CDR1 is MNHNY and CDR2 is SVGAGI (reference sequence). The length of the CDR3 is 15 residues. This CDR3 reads CASSLRQGINQPQHF. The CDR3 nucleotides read TGTGCCAGCAGCCTCCGACAGGGAATTAATCAGCCCCAGCATTTT.

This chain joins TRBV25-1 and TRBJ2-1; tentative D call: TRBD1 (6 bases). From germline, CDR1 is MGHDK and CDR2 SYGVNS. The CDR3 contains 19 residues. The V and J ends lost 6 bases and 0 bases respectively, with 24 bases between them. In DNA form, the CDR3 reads TGTGCCAGCAGCCCTTATTTTATGACAGGAAAAAGCTCCTACAATGAGCAGTTCTTC. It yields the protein CASSPYFMTGKSSYNEQFF. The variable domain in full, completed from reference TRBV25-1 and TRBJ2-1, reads EADIYQTPRYLVIGTGKKITLECSQTMGHDKMYWYQQDPGMELHLIHYSYGVNSTEKGDLSSESTVSRIRTEHFPLTLESARPSHTSQYLCASSPYFMTGKSSYNEQFFGPGTRLTVL.

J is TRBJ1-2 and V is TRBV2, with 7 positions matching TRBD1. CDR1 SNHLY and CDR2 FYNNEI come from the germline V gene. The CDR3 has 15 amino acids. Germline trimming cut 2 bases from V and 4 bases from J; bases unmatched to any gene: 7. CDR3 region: CASSERGQGGYGYTF. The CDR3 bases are TGTGCCAGCAGTGAAAGGGGCCAGGGGGGCTATGGCTACACCTTC.

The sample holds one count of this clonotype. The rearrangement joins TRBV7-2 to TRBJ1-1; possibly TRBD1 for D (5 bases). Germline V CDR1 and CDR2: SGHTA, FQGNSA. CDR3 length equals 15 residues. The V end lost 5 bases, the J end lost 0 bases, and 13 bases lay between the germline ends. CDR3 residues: CASSAWDGMNTEAFF. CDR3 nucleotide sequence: TGTGCCAGCAGCGCCTGGGACGGGATGAACACTGAAGCTTTCTTT.

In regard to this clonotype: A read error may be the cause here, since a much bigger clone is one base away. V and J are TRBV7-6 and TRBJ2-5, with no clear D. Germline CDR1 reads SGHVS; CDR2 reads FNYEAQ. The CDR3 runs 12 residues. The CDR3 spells CASSANHETQYF. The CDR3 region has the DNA TGTGCCAGCAGCGCGAACCATGAGACCCAGTACTTC.